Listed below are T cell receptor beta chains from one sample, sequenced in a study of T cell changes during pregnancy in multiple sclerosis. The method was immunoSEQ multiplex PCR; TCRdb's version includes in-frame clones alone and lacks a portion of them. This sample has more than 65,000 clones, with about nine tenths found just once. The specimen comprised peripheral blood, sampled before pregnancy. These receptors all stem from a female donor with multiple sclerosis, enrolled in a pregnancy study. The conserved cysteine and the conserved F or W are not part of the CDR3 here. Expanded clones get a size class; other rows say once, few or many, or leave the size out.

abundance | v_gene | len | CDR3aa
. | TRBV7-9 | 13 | ALREGVTNTGELF
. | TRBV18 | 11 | ASSPPGRDEQF
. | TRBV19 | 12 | ASRWGGMNYGYT
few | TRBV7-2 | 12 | ASAWGQVNTEAF
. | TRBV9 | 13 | ASSRWGQSNYEQY
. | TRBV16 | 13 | ASSRSLAAQETQY
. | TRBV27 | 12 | ASSFGTGSQPQH
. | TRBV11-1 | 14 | ASSLYLAGEYNEQF
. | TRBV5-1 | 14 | ASSLNGGDVADTQY
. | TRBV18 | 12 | ASSPGQGGQPQH
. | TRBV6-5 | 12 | ASSRMGQTDRYT
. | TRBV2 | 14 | ASSETLSSGANVLT
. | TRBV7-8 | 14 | ASSSGLAGTTDTQY
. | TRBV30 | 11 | AWSLGAGNTIY
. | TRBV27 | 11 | ASRTQGNYGYT
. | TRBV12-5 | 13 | ASGLVVSGIETQY
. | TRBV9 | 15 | ASSIRRTSGRRNEQF
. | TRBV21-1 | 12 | ASRRGQTKETQY
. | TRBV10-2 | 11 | ASNSSPGTEAF
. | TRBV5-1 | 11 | ASSVPAYNEQF
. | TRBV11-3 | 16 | ASSLDQAGSSSYNEQF